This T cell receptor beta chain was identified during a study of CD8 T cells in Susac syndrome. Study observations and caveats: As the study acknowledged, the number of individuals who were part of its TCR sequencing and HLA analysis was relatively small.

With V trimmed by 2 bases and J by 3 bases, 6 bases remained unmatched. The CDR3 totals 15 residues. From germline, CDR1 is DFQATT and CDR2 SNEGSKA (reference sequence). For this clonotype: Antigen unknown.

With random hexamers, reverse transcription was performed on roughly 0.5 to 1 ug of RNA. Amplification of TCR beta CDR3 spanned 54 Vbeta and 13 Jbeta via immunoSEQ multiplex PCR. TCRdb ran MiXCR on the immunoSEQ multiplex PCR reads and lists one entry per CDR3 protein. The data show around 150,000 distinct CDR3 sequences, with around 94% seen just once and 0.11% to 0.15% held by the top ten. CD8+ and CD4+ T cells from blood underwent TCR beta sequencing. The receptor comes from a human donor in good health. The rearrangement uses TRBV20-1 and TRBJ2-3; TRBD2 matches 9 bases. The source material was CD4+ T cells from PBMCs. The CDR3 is CSARIFLAGTDTQYF. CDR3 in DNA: TGCAGTGCTAGAATCTTTCTAGCGGGGACAGATACGCAGTATTTT.